Shown below are 18 T cell receptor beta chains from a single sample sequenced in a study of beta chain features in type 1 diabetes. Study-wide results and limits: Type 1 diabetes patients had moderately but significantly shorter TCRB CDR3s in all four CD4+ subsets.

No antigen has been identified for these receptors. Expressed TCRB transcripts were sequenced, since all the RNA that had been isolated was reverse transcribed. The repertoire was sequenced with immunoSEQ multiplex PCR; TCRdb's copy has only in-frame clones and lacks some. The table lists over 150,000 clones, about 7.8% of them singletons. The specimen sequenced was central memory CD4+ T cells from blood. The receptors originated from a woman in her 40s with type 1 diabetes.

This clone was seen a handful of times. A clone one base away is much larger, so this may be a read error. The V call is TRBV4-3, the J call TRBJ1-5, with D perhaps TRBD1 (6 bases). The CDR3 runs 13 residues. In germline, CDR1 is LGHNA, CDR2 YSLEER. The germline V and J ends were trimmed by 4 bases and 9 bases, with 13 bases remaining between them. The CDR3 region is CASSRGEGGPQHF. The CDR3, as DNA: TGCGCCAGCAGCCGAGGGGAGGGGGGGCCCCAGCATTTT.

The rearrangement uses TRBV5-4 and TRBJ1-1; 7 nucleotides agree with TRBD1. The CDR3 is 14 amino acids. The ends lost 7 bases at V and 0 bases at J; junction bases unmatched: 6. The germline gives CDR1 SGHNT, CDR2 YYREEE (reference sequence). CDR3 protein: CASAGDSLNTEAFF. The CDR3 bases are TGTGCCAGCGCTGGGGACAGCTTGAACACTGAAGCTTTCTTT. The whole variable domain, filled in from reference TRBV5-4 and TRBJ1-1, reads ETGVTQSPTHLIKTRGQQVTLRCSSQSGHNTVSWYQQALGQGPQFIFQYYREEENGRGNFPPRFSGLQFPNYSSELNVNALELDDSALYLCASAGDSLNTEAFFGQGTRLTVV.

The V gene is TRBV7-2, the J gene TRBJ2-1, with TRBD2 as a possible D gene (6 bases). The V gene lost 8 bases and the J gene lost 7 bases, with 12 bases spanning the gap. CDR3 length: 12 residues. Per the germline V gene, CDR1 is SGHTA and CDR2 is FQGNSA. The CDR3 sequence: CASAGGRNEQFF. As DNA, the CDR3 is TGTGCCAGCGCCGGAGGGCGGAATGAGCAGTTCTTC. The full variable domain, rest sourced from reference TRBV7-2 and TRBJ2-1, is GAGVSQSPSNKVTEKGKDVELRCDPISGHTALYWYRQSLGQGLEFLIYFQGNSAPDKSGLPSDRFSAERTGGSVSTLTIQRTQQEDSAVYLCASAGGRNEQFFGPGTRLTVL.

This clone has only a few counts. The rearrangement uses TRBV7-9 and TRBJ2-3; 11 bases align to TRBD1. Germline CDR1 and CDR2: SEHNR and FQNEAQ (reference sequence). Trimming cost V 5 bases and J 3 bases; bases outside gene matches: 7. This CDR3 contains 16 residues. The CDR3 spells CASSRGTGGLTDTQYF. The CDR3 DNA reads as TGTGCCAGCAGCCGTGGGACAGGGGGATTGACAGATACGCAGTATTTT.

This clone showed up just a few times. This chain uses TRBV6-6 with TRBJ2-3; D is perhaps TRBD1 (6 bases). The V end was cut by 7 bases, the J end by 5 bases, with 16 bases between. Germline V gives CDR1 MNHNY, CDR2 SVGAGI (reference sequence). The CDR3 covers 14 residues. CDR3 DNA sequence: TGTGCCAGCACCCCGGACAGTTCTAAAGATACGCAGTATTTT. Encoded protein: CASTPDSSKDTQYF.

This clone turned up a few times. The chain has TRBV11-2 and TRBJ2-6; a possible D gene is TRBD1 (6 bases). Trimming removed 6 bases from V and 4 bases from J, with 13 bases in between. CDR3 length: 15 amino acids. Germline values: CDR1 SGHAT, CDR2 FQNNGV. The chain's CDR3 is CASSLTGTGANVLTF. The DNA of the CDR3 is TGTGCCAGCAGTTTAACAGGGACGGGGGCCAACGTCCTGACTTTC. The full variable domain, rest sourced from reference TRBV11-2 and TRBJ2-6, is EAGVAQSPRYKIIEKRQSVAFWCNPISGHATLYWYQQILGQGPKLLIQFQNNGVVDDSQLPKDRFSAERLKGVDSTLKIQPAKLEDSAVYLCASSLTGTGANVLTFGAGSRLTVL.

This clone occurred a few times. One junction end disagrees with the germline gene, perhaps due to a read error. The chain carries TRBV7-2 and TRBJ2-6; no firm D call. The CDR3 totals 16 residues. Per germline, CDR1 SGHTA and CDR2 FQGNSA. The CDR3 DNA reads TGCGCCAGCAGCCAAGACATGGGCTTAGGGGCCAACGTCCTGACTTTC. Translation gives CASSQDMGLGANVLTF.

In this sample, this clone turned up many times. The chain carries TRBV18 and TRBJ2-1; TRBD1 matches at 10 bases. The V gene end was trimmed by 3 bases and the J gene end by 7 bases; junction bases not matched to a gene: 3. CDR1 is KGHSH and CDR2 is LQKENI in the germline V gene. The CDR3 length is 14 residues. CDR3 loop: CASSPDRGLNEQFF. The CDR3 DNA follows: TGTGCCAGCTCACCCGACAGGGGGCTTAATGAGCAGTTCTTC.

The sample holds many counts of this clone. This chain joins TRBV6-4 and TRBJ1-1; maybe TRBD1 (6 bases). Germline V gene sequence: CDR1 MRHNA, CDR2 SNTAGT. Trimming removed 6 bases from V and 1 base from J, with 9 bases in between. The CDR3 has 13 amino acids. CDR3 sequence: CASSRQENTEAFF. The CDR3 coding sequence is TGTGCCAGCAGCCGACAGGAGAACACTGAAGCTTTCTTT.

The CDR3 region is CASSQDSQGNGNTIYF. In DNA, the CDR3 is TGCGCCAGCAGCCAAGATTCCCAGGGCAATGGAAACACCATATATTTT. V gene TRBV4-1 combines with J gene TRBJ1-3; a possible D gene is TRBD1 (5 bases). V was pared by 0 bases and J by 3 bases, with 12 bases between. Per germline, CDR1 MGHRA and CDR2 YSYEKL. This CDR3 contains 16 residues.

The chain recombines TRBV4-3 with TRBJ2-3; 9 nucleotides agree with TRBD2. CDR3 length equals 18 residues. Per germline, CDR1 LGHNA and CDR2 YSLEER. V lost 2 bases and J lost 5; bases outside the gene matches: 14. As DNA, the CDR3 is TGCGCCAGCAGCCAACCATCGGCGGCTAGCGGGGTGGTAGATACGCAGTATTTT. It yields the protein CASSQPSAASGVVDTQYF.

This clone was seen a few times. The chain uses TRBV18 and TRBJ2-5; D is possibly TRBD1 (6 bases). Germline V gene sequence: CDR1 KGHSH, CDR2 LQKENI. The CDR3 consists of 12 residues. With 6 bases removed from V and 3 bases from J, the gap between germline ends came to 8 bases. CDR3: CASSGTKETQYF. The CDR3 bases are TGTGCCAGCTCGGGGACAAAAGAGACCCAGTACTTC.

This clone was picked up many times. V is TRBV29-1 and J is TRBJ2-2; TRBD1 aligns across 7 bases. The V and J ends lost 6 bases and 6 bases, in that order; junction bases with no gene match: 7. Germline CDR1 and CDR2: SQVTM and ANQGSEA. CDR3 length equals 13 residues. The CDR3 DNA is TGCAGCGTCCACTCCCAGGGGGCCGGGGAGCTGTTTTTT. Translation gives CSVHSQGAGELFF.

This clone was observed at least ten times. The chain recombines TRBV7-9 with TRBJ2-7; 8 bases align to TRBD1. The CDR3 has 15 residues. The ends lost 5 bases at V and 6 bases at J; junction bases unmatched: 12. Germline V gene sequence: CDR1 SEHNR, CDR2 FQNEAQ (reference sequence). The CDR3 DNA reads as TGTGCCAGCAGCGAAACAACCGGGACAGGCCTCGAGCAGTACTTC. It codes for CASSETTGTGLEQYF.

This chain connects TRBV13 to TRBJ1-3, with D unclear. The germline gives CDR1 PRHDT, CDR2 FYEKMQ (reference sequence). V was clipped by 5 bases and J by 4 bases, with 9 bases between them. The CDR3 has 13 amino acids. The CDR3 here is CASSRSGGNTIYF. The CDR3 DNA reads as TGTGCCAGCAGCCGATCAGGAGGAAACACCATATATTTT.

The V and J genes are TRBV28 and TRBJ2-7, with D tentatively TRBD1 (6 bases). Germline V gene data show CDR1 as MDHEN and CDR2 as SYDVKM. The CDR3 totals 18 residues. V lost 1 base and J lost 4, with 23 bases in between. In nucleotides, the CDR3 is TGTGCCAGCAGTTTATTAGGACGGGGCAGGGGCCGGTCGTACGAGCAGTACTTC. The encoded protein is CASSLLGRGRGRSYEQYF.

The CDR3 protein is CASSLVRGTLNTEAFF. CDR3 nucleotide sequence: TGTGCCAGCAGCTTAGTTCGTGGGACATTGAACACTGAAGCTTTCTTT. The rearrangement joins TRBV7-8 to TRBJ1-1, with D tentatively TRBD1 (6 bases). V was pared by 1 base and J by 0 bases, with 12 bases between. Germline lookup yields CDR1 SGHVS and CDR2 FQNEAQ. This CDR3 is 16 amino acids long.

This clone was detected a few times. DNA of the CDR3: TGTGCCAGCAGTTACGGGGGAGCGGGAGGCTCCTACGAGCAGTACTTC. Residues: CASSYGGAGGSYEQYF. The chain links TRBV6-5 to TRBJ2-7; 9 positions match TRBD2. Germline CDR1 is MNHEY and CDR2 is SVGAGI. This CDR3 is built from 16 residues. Trimming cost V 2 bases and J 0 bases; bases outside gene matches: 5.